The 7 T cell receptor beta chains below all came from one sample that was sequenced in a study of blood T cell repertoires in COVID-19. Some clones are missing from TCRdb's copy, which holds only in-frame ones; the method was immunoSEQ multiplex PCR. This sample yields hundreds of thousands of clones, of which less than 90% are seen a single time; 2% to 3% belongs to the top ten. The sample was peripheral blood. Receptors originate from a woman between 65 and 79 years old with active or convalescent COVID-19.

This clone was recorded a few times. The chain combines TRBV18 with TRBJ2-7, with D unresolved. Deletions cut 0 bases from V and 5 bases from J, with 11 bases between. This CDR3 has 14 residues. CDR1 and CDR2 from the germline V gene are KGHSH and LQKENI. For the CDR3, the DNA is TGTGCCAGCTCACCACCGCGTCCGGGTGACGAGCAGTACTTC. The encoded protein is CASSPPRPGDEQYF.

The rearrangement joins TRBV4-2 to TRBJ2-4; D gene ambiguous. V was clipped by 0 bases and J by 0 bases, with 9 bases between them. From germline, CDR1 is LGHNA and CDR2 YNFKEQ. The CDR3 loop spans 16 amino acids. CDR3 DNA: TGTGCCAGCAGCCAAGATCACCTACTAGCCAAAAACATTCAGTACTTC. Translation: CASSQDHLLAKNIQYF.

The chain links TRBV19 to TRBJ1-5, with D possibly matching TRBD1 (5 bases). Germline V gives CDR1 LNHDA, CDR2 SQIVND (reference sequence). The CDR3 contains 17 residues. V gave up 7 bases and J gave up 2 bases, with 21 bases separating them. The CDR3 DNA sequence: TGTGCCAGTACCCTCAAAAACCGTCAGGGTGGCAATCAGCCCCAGCATTTT. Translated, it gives CASTLKNRQGGNQPQHF.

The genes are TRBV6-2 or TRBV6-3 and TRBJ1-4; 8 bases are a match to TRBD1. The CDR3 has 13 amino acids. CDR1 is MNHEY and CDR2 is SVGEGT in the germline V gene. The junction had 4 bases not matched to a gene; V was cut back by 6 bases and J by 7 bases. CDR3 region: CASSRGRTEKLFF. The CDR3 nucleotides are TGTGCCAGCAGCAGGGGGCGGACTGAAAAACTGTTTTTT.

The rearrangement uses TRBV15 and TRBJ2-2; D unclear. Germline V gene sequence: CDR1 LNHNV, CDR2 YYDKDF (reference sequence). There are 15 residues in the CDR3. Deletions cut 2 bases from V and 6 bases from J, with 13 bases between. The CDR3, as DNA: TGTGCCACCAGCAGACCTGCAGGATACGCCGGGGAGCTGTTTTTT. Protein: CATSRPAGYAGELFF.

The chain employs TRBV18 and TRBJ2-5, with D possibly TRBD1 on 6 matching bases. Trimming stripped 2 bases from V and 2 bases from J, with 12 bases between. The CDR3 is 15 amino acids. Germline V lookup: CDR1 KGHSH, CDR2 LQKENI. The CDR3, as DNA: TGTGCCAGCTCACCATTGTCCAGGGGACAAGAGACCCAGTACTTC. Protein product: CASSPLSRGQETQYF.

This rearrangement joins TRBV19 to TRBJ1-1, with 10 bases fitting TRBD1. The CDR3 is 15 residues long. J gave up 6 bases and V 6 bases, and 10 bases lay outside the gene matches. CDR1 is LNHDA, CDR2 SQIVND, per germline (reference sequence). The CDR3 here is CASRSRQGAIAEAFF. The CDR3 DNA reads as TGTGCCAGTAGATCTAGACAGGGGGCTATCGCTGAAGCTTTCTTT.